Below, 15 T cell receptor beta chains from the same sample are listed, as sequenced in a study of persistence of HIV-infected CD4 T cells. Nonspecific anti-CD3/anti-CD28 bead stimulation represents the broad CD4+ T cell repertoire. CD4+ T cells upregulating both CD40 ligand and CD69 were sorted as responding cells. The libraries were made with immunoSEQ version 4 in survey mode. Sequencing was performed with immunoSEQ multiplex PCR; in TCRdb, only in-frame clones are kept and a portion is missing. This sample yields roughly 43,000 clones, of which roughly 90% are seen a single time; approximately 0.93% belongs to the top ten. These receptors have no identified antigens. The sequenced sample was CD4+ T cells sorted from PBMCs after roughly 18-hour stimulation, obtained from a patient who received antiretroviral therapy. The source of these receptors is an adult man with HIV who was CMV-seropositive.

V and J are TRBV27 and TRBJ2-7; no clear D. V lost 2 bases, J lost 3 bases, and 8 bases lay in between. Germline V gene lookup returns CDR1 MNHEY and CDR2 SMNVEV (reference sequence). The length of the CDR3 is 13 residues. The CDR3 DNA follows: TGTGCCAGCAGTTTACGGTTCCACTACGAGCAGTACTTC. Translating gives CASSLRFHYEQYF.

The V call is TRBV19, the J call TRBJ2-3; D might be TRBD2 (5 bases). The V gene lost 7 bases and the J gene lost 7 bases, with 18 bases spanning the gap. Germline V gene lookup returns CDR1 LNHDA and CDR2 SQIVND (reference sequence). The CDR3 runs to 14 residues. The CDR3 nucleotides read TGTGCCAGTACCATTCGGGATACCCCAAATACGCAGTATTTT. As protein: CASTIRDTPNTQYF.

The chain links TRBV6-5 to TRBJ2-2, with TRBD1 as a possible D gene (6 bases). CDR3 length: 12 residues. Germline V gives CDR1 MNHEY, CDR2 SVGAGI. V was cut by 10 bases and J by 3 bases, with 9 bases left in between. Here the CDR3 reads CATYRDTGELFF. As DNA, the CDR3 is TGTGCCACCTACAGGGACACCGGGGAGCTGTTTTTT.

V and J are TRBV6-1 and TRBJ1-5, with D maybe TRBD1 (5 bases). V was trimmed by 1 base and J by 1 base, leaving 14 bases between them. The CDR3 is made up of 17 amino acids. CDR1 is MNHNS and CDR2 is SASEGT in the germline V gene. CDR3 in DNA: TGTGCCAGCAGTGAAGTGTTCAGGGTATCCAGCAATCAGCCCCAGCATTTT. It specifies CASSEVFRVSSNQPQHF.

The gene calls are TRBV9 and TRBJ1-6, with D tentatively TRBD1 (5 bases). CDR3 size: 16 residues. V was cut by 4 bases and J by 5 bases, with 16 bases left in between. Germline CDR1 is SGDLS and CDR2 is YYNGEE. CDR3 amino acids: CASSPGEGQNNSPLHF. CDR3 DNA: TGTGCCAGCAGCCCCGGGGAGGGGCAGAATAATTCACCCCTCCACTTT. Combining the CDR3 with reference TRBV9 and TRBJ1-6 gives the whole variable domain DSGVTQTPKHLITATGQRVTLRCSPRSGDLSVYWYQQSLDQGLQFLIQYYNGEERAKGNILERFSAQQFPDLHSELNLSSLELGDSALYFCASSPGEGQNNSPLHFGNGTRLTVT.

The CDR3 reads CSASTRDTQYF. CDR3 bases: TGCAGTGCTTCGACCCGGGATACGCAGTATTTT. The chain has TRBV20-1 and TRBJ2-3, with D unresolved. From germline, CDR1 is DFQATT and CDR2 SNEGSKA (reference sequence). V lost 5 bases to trimming and J lost 6 bases, with 9 bases between them. The CDR3 runs to 11 residues.

This chain joins TRBV28 and TRBJ2-3; D call uncertain. The CDR3 covers 12 residues. The germline V and J ends were trimmed by 5 bases and 2 bases, with 5 bases remaining between them. The V gene's germline CDR1 is MDHEN and CDR2 SYDVKM. The CDR3 sequence is CASSGVTDTQYF. The CDR3 DNA follows: TGTGCCAGCAGTGGGGTCACAGATACGCAGTATTTT.

This clone was recorded once. V usage is TRBV19 and J usage is TRBJ2-2; no firm D call. CDR1 LNHDA and CDR2 SQIVND come from the germline V gene (reference sequence). V was pared by 4 bases and J by 1 base, with 7 bases between. CDR3 length: 14 residues. DNA of the CDR3: TGTGCCAGTAGTACGAACAGGAACACCGGGGAGCTGTTTTTT. It yields the protein CASSTNRNTGELFF.

This rearrangement joins TRBV19 to TRBJ2-2; tentatively, D is TRBD1 (5 bases). The V gene's germline CDR1 is LNHDA and CDR2 SQIVND (reference sequence). CDR3 size: 15 residues. V lost 5 bases, J lost 2 bases, and 12 bases lay in between. The CDR3: CASSRRQPNTGELFF. DNA of the CDR3: TGTGCCAGTAGTCGCAGACAGCCAAACACCGGGGAGCTGTTTTTT.

The chain links TRBV6-5 to TRBJ2-3; 9 nucleotides agree with TRBD1. The CDR3 totals 14 residues. From germline, CDR1 is MNHEY and CDR2 SVGAGI. The V and J ends lost 5 bases and 5 bases, in that order; junction bases with no gene match: 5. The CDR3 nucleotides read TGTGCCAGCAGTAAGACAGGGGGGGGAGATACGCAGTATTTT. Translating gives CASSKTGGGDTQYF.

The genes are TRBV5-1 and TRBJ2-3; tentative D call: TRBD2 (5 bases). Per germline, CDR1 SGHRS and CDR2 YFSETQ. The CDR3 runs 15 residues. V dropped 1 base and J dropped 4 bases, with 13 bases sitting between them. In DNA form, the CDR3 reads TGCGCCAGCAGCTTGACGGGCCAGAGGGCAGATACGCAGTATTTT. It is translated as CASSLTGQRADTQYF. The whole variable domain, filled in from reference TRBV5-1 and TRBJ2-3, reads KAGVTQTPRYLIKTRGQQVTLSCSPISGHRSVSWYQQTPGQGLQFLFEYFSETQRNKGNFPGRFSGRQFSNSRSEMNVSTLELGDSALYLCASSLTGQRADTQYFGPGTRLTVL.

There are a few counts of this clone. V is TRBV10-3 and J is TRBJ1-5, with a weak D call TRBD1 (6 bases). Germline lookup yields CDR1 ENHRY and CDR2 SYGVKD. This CDR3 has 13 amino acids. Between the trimmed V and J ends, which lost 10 bases and 2 bases, there was a span of 12 bases. CDR3 amino acids: CATSPGGNQPQHF. CDR3 coding DNA: TGTGCCACCAGCCCAGGGGGCAATCAGCCCCAGCATTTT.

V and J are TRBV6-5 and TRBJ2-1; D is ambiguous. CDR3 length equals 10 residues. V lost 10 bases and J lost 6, with 7 bases in between. Germline V gives CDR1 MNHEY, CDR2 SVGAGI. The CDR3 sequence is CANSLNEQFF. The CDR3, as DNA: TGTGCCAACAGCCTCAATGAGCAGTTCTTC.

The genes are TRBV3-1 (or the pseudogene TRBV3-2) and TRBJ2-2; 9 positions agree with TRBD2. Germline CDR1 is LGHDT and CDR2 is YNNKEL (reference sequence). This CDR3 comprises 16 residues. V gave up 1 base and J gave up 3 bases; unmatched junction bases: 3. The CDR3 loop reads CASSQGASGDTGELFF. CDR3 coding DNA: TGTGCCAGCAGCCAAGGGGCTAGCGGGGACACCGGGGAGCTGTTTTTT.

This chain uses TRBV19 with TRBJ2-3; D call uncertain. This CDR3 spans 14 amino acids. V lost 5 bases to trimming and J lost 4 bases, with 13 bases between them. The germline V gene has CDR1 LNHDA and CDR2 SQIVND (reference sequence). The CDR3 bases are TGTGCCAGTAGTCACGTTAATAGGGCAGATACGCAGTATTTT. It is translated as CASSHVNRADTQYF.